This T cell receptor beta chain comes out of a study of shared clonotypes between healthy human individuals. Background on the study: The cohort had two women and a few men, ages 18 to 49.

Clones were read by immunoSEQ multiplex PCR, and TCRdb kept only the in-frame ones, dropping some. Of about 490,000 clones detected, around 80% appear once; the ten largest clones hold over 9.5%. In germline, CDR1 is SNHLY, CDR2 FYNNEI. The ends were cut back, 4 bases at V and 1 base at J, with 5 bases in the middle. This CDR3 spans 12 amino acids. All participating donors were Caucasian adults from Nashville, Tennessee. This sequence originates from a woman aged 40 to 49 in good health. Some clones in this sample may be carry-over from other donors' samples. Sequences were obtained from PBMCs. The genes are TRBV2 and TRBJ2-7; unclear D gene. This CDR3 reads CASSVGSYEQYF. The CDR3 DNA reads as TGTGCCAGCAGTGTTGGGTCCTACGAGCAGTACTTC.